The next 28 T cell receptor beta chains were all read from a single sample in a study of blood T cells in healthy people across ages. Using a J-beta primer mix together with a sample-barcoded 5' primer, a second PCR was run for about 6 to 11 cycles. TCRdb reprocessed the 5' RACE reads with MiXCR, giving one entry per CDR3 protein. The sample lists 540,000 or so distinct CDR3 sequences, approximately 30% occurring once. Input material: blood. These receptors were taken from a woman in her 70s in good health.

The J gene is TRBJ2-1, the V gene TRBV12-3 or TRBV12-4; possible D gene TRBD1, 5 bases. The CDR3 has 14 amino acids. V shed 4 bases and J shed 6 bases, with 13 bases lying between them. The chain's CDR3 is CASSSTGGANEQFF. The CDR3 DNA follows: TGTGCCAGCAGTTCTACAGGTGGGGCCAATGAGCAGTTCTTC.

The chain carries TRBV20-1 and TRBJ1-4; 8 bases are a match to TRBD1. CDR1 and CDR2 from the germline V gene are DFQATT and SNEGSKA (reference sequence). With V trimmed by 5 bases and J by 8 bases, 13 bases remained unmatched. The CDR3 has 15 residues. CDR3 DNA sequence: TGCAGTGCTCTCCAACCGACAGGGGCAAGAGAAAAACTGTTTTTT. Translating gives CSALQPTGAREKLFF.

This chain links TRBV7-8 with TRBJ2-1, with unresolved D. The closer fit of TRBJ2-7 to the DNA end suggests the J call may be wrong. The CDR3 covers 15 residues. Per germline, CDR1 SGHVS and CDR2 FQNEAQ. The CDR3 region is CASSLFAATAYEQYF. CDR3 sequence (DNA): TGTGCCAGCAGCTTATTTGCAGCCACCGCCTACGAGCAGTACTTC.

The rearrangement uses TRBV4-2 and TRBJ1-2; D perhaps matches TRBD1 (5 bases). Trimming left V 4 bases short and J 5 bases short, with 17 bases between. CDR1 LGHNA and CDR2 YNFKEQ come from the germline V gene. This CDR3 comprises 15 residues. The CDR3 DNA sequence: TGTGCCAGCAGCCTAAAATCCGGGACGGAATATGGCTACACCTTC. It yields the protein CASSLKSGTEYGYTF.

The chain recombines TRBV14 with TRBJ2-5; D remains unclear. The end of the DNA fits TRBJ2-1 better, so the J call may be wrong. Germline V gives CDR1 SGHDN, CDR2 FVKESK. The CDR3 has 16 residues. CDR3 bases: TGTGCCAGCAGCCAAGCGGGTCAAGGACGGTCCAATGAGCAGTTCTTC. Translating it yields CASSQAGQGRSNEQFF.

The chain has TRBV5-6 and TRBJ2-7, with D uncertain. V gave up 2 bases and J gave up 4 bases, with 7 bases separating them. This CDR3 has 12 amino acids. Germline V lookup: CDR1 SGHDT, CDR2 YYEEEE. The CDR3 is CASSLMTYEQYF. CDR3 sequence (DNA): TGTGCCAGCAGCTTAATGACGTACGAGCAGTACTTC.

The J gene is TRBJ2-5, the V gene TRBV6-2 or TRBV6-3; possibly TRBD2 for D (5 bases). Trimming pared 2 bases from V and 3 bases from J, leaving 13 bases between. The germline gives CDR1 MNHEY, CDR2 SVGEGT. This CDR3 comprises 15 residues. The CDR3 DNA sequence: TGTGCCAGCAGTTACCCCCTGGACGGGAAAGAGACCCAGTACTTC. It translates to CASSYPLDGKETQYF.

The chain uses TRBV30 and TRBJ1-2; D remains unclear. Germline values: CDR1 GTSNPN, CDR2 SVGIG (reference sequence). This CDR3 has 12 residues. V lost 2 bases to trimming and J lost 1 base, with 5 bases between them. The chain's CDR3 is CAWSLVNYGYTF. CDR3 nucleotides: TGTGCCTGGAGTCTCGTTAACTATGGCTACACCTTC.

This clonotype was picked up a small number of times. The chain combines TRBV20-1 with TRBJ1-2; D remains unclear. The V gene's germline CDR1 is DFQATT and CDR2 SNEGSKA (reference sequence). V shed 4 bases and J shed 4 bases, with 10 bases lying between them. The CDR3 spans 12 residues. The CDR3 DNA reads as TGCAGTGCTAATGAGGGATCCTATGGCTACACCTTC. It codes for CSANEGSYGYTF.

This chain links TRBV10-3 with TRBJ2-3, with 9 nucleotides matching TRBD2. Germline V gene data show CDR1 as ENHRY and CDR2 as SYGVKD. With 6 bases clipped from V and 3 bases from J, the junction kept 4 bases outside the gene matches. The CDR3 runs 14 residues. Written as DNA, the CDR3 is TGTGCCATCAGCCTGCTAGCGGGAACAGATACGCAGTATTTT. It codes for CAISLLAGTDTQYF.

This clonotype was seen only a few times. The V call is TRBV5-1, the J call TRBJ2-5, with D perhaps TRBD1 (6 bases). CDR1 SGHRS and CDR2 YFSETQ come from the germline V gene. Trimming took off 2 bases at V and 0 bases at J, with 8 bases between the two ends. The CDR3 loop spans 14 amino acids. CDR3 DNA: TGCGCCAGCAGCTTCCAGGGGAACCAAGAGACCCAGTACTTC. It translates to CASSFQGNQETQYF. The complete variable domain, with remaining parts taken from reference TRBV5-1 and TRBJ2-5, reads KAGVTQTPRYLIKTRGQQVTLSCSPISGHRSVSWYQQTPGQGLQFLFEYFSETQRNKGNFPGRFSGRQFSNSRSEMNVSTLELGDSALYLCASSFQGNQETQYFGPGTRLLVL.

As regards this clonotype: Relative to the germline gene, one junction end is altered; a read error may explain this. This chain links TRBV7-9 with TRBJ1-4, with D perhaps matching TRBD1 (6 bases). The germline CDR1 and CDR2 sequences are SEHNR and FQNEAQ (reference sequence). The CDR3 runs to 15 residues. The CDR3 region has the DNA TGTGCCAGCAGCTCTCACGACAGGTCTAATGAAAAACTTTTTTTT. Translation gives CASSSHDRSNEKLFF.

This clonotype was seen a handful of times. The CDR3 DNA is TGTGCCAGCAGCTTAGGTCTTAGGCAACGGGGGGTACAAGAGACCCAGTACTTC. Its protein is CASSLGLRQRGVQETQYF. V is TRBV7-8 and J is TRBJ2-5; 7 bases are a match to TRBD2. The V and J ends lost 1 base and 2 bases, in that order; junction bases with no gene match: 13. The CDR3 loop spans 18 amino acids. CDR1 SGHVS and CDR2 FQNEAQ come from the germline V gene.

The rearrangement joins TRBV7-2 to TRBJ1-2; possibly TRBD1 for D (5 bases). Germline V lookup: CDR1 SGHTA, CDR2 FQGNSA. V lost 1 base, J lost 4 bases, and 13 bases lay in between. The CDR3 consists of 15 residues. DNA for the CDR3: TGTGCCAGCAGCTTAGACGGGGGAGGCTTCTATGGCTACACCTTC. It specifies CASSLDGGGFYGYTF.

This clonotype was found many times. This chain uses TRBV7-2 with TRBJ2-3; TRBD2 agrees at 7 bases. Per germline, CDR1 SGHTA and CDR2 FQGNSA. Trimming cost V 4 bases and J 6 bases; bases outside gene matches: 7. The CDR3 sequence is 14 residues long. In nucleotides, the CDR3 is TGTGCCAGCAGCTCTCCGCGGGGGACGGATACGCAGTATTTT. It yields the protein CASSSPRGTDTQYF. The variable domain in full, with the rest retrieved from reference TRBV7-2 and TRBJ2-3, is GAGVSQSPSNKVTEKGKDVELRCDPISGHTALYWYRQSLGQGLEFLIYFQGNSAPDKSGLPSDRFSAERTGGSVSTLTIQRTQQEDSAVYLCASSSPRGTDTQYFGPGTRLTVL.

The sample holds one count of this clonotype. V is TRBV20-1 and J is TRBJ2-4, with 9 bases lining up with TRBD2. This CDR3 has 15 amino acids. With 3 bases clipped from V and 9 bases from J, the junction kept 12 bases outside the gene matches. Germline V gene lookup returns CDR1 DFQATT and CDR2 SNEGSKA (reference sequence). The chain's CDR3 is CSARAPERGVTIQYF. The CDR3 DNA is TGCAGTGCTAGGGCTCCGGAGCGGGGGGTTACCATTCAGTACTTC.

The chain carries TRBV5-1 and TRBJ2-1; D unresolved. Germline loops: CDR1 SGHRS, CDR2 YFSETQ. The V and J ends lost 1 base and 0 bases respectively, with 8 bases between them. The CDR3 length is 15 residues. CDR3 sequence: CASSLNPGSYNEQFF. CDR3 sequence (DNA): TGCGCCAGCAGCTTGAATCCGGGCTCCTACAATGAGCAGTTCTTC.

This clonotype showed up many times. CDR3 DNA: TGTGCCAGCAGCTGGGGTTACACTGAAGCTTTCTTT. Its translation: CASSWGYTEAFF. The rearrangement joins TRBV7-9 to TRBJ1-1; no definite D call. Per germline, CDR1 SEHNR and CDR2 FQNEAQ (reference sequence). V gave up 4 bases and J gave up 3 bases, with 6 bases separating them. This CDR3 is 12 amino acids long.

This clonotype was seen only a few times. V usage is TRBV18 and J usage is TRBJ2-1; 11 nucleotides agree with TRBD2. J gave up 9 bases and V 4 bases, and 11 bases lay outside the gene matches. This CDR3 is 16 amino acids long. Germline V gene lookup returns CDR1 KGHSH and CDR2 LQKENI. The CDR3 DNA is TGTGCCAGCTCACTGACTAGCGGGGCCTGGGTCGGTGAGCAGTTCTTC. Translation: CASSLTSGAWVGEQFF.

In its sample, this clonotype was seen a few times. The chain couples TRBV6-6 to TRBJ2-1; D ambiguous. The CDR3 extends over 12 amino acids. Germline CDR1 and CDR2: MNHNY and SVGAGI (reference sequence). V gave up 5 bases and J gave up 2 bases, with 4 bases separating them. The CDR3 bases are TGTGCCAGCAGTAGGCCCTACAATGAGCAGTTCTTC. This sequence encodes CASSRPYNEQFF.

In this sample, this clonotype turned up a few times. V gene TRBV20-1 combines with J gene TRBJ2-1; TRBD2 might be the D (6 bases). The last part of the DNA fits TRBJ2-5 better; the J call may be wrong. This CDR3 comprises 13 residues. Germline values: CDR1 DFQATT, CDR2 SNEGSKA (reference sequence). CDR3 nucleotide sequence: TGCAGTGCTAGCTCCAGCGGGTGGGAGACCCAGTACTTC. This gives the protein CSASSSGWETQYF.

The rearrangement joins TRBV20-1 to TRBJ2-3; D not certain. The germline CDR1 and CDR2 sequences are DFQATT and SNEGSKA (reference sequence). CDR3 length: 12 amino acids. Trimming took 0 bases from V and 7 from J, leaving 8 bases between them. CDR3 nucleotides: TGCAGTGCTAGAGATTCAGGTCATACGCAGTATTTT. It yields the protein CSARDSGHTQYF.

The chain combines TRBV7-2 with TRBJ1-4; possible D gene TRBD1, 5 bases. Trimming shortened V by 5 bases and J by 6 bases, and 16 bases separated the two germline ends. Germline assignment: CDR1 SGHTA and CDR2 FQGNSA. The CDR3 has 15 residues. CDR3 nucleotide sequence: TGTGCCAGCAGCCCCCGGCCGGGGGGAGATGAAAAACTGTTTTTT. It is translated as CASSPRPGGDEKLFF.

This clonotype was observed a few times. The chain has TRBV5-1 and TRBJ2-5; 7 bases fit TRBD2. The CDR3 contains 16 residues. The J segment lost 2 bases and the V segment lost 0 bases, leaving 7 bases of the junction unmatched. Germline V gives CDR1 SGHRS, CDR2 YFSETQ. CDR3 DNA: TGCGCCAGCAGCTTGGTCGGTAGCGGGTTACAAGAGACCCAGTACTTC. Its translation is CASSLVGSGLQETQYF.

The chain's CDR3 is CASSRGTDEKLFF. CDR3 DNA: TGTGCCAGCAGCCGCGGGACCGATGAAAAACTGTTTTTT. The rearrangement joins TRBV11-3 to TRBJ1-4; D is possibly TRBD1 (5 bases). The CDR3 has 13 residues. Germline CDR1 reads SGHNT; CDR2 reads YENEEA. The V and J ends lost 5 bases and 6 bases respectively, with 10 bases between them.

V and J are TRBV7-2 and TRBJ2-7, with TRBD1 as a possible D gene (5 bases). The CDR3 extends over 16 amino acids. V was cut by 2 bases and J by 3 bases, with 17 bases left in between. Germline lookup yields CDR1 SGHTA and CDR2 FQGNSA. CDR3 in DNA: TGTGCCAGCAGCTTACATCTCCCAGGGATCGGCTACGAGCAGTACTTC. Its translation: CASSLHLPGIGYEQYF.

This clonotype appeared a few times. This rearrangement joins TRBV7-2 to TRBJ1-4; a possible D gene is TRBD1 (5 bases). V lost 2 bases to trimming and J lost 6 bases, with 7 bases between them. This CDR3 comprises 13 residues. Germline V CDR1 and CDR2: SGHTA, FQGNSA. CDR3 protein: CASSLSQDEKLFF. CDR3 nucleotide sequence: TGTGCCAGCAGCTTATCACAGGATGAAAAACTGTTTTTT. Supplemented by reference TRBV7-2 and TRBJ1-4, the full variable domain reads GAGVSQSPSNKVTEKGKDVELRCDPISGHTALYWYRQSLGQGLEFLIYFQGNSAPDKSGLPSDRFSAERTGGSVSTLTIQRTQQEDSAVYLCASSLSQDEKLFFGSGTQLSVL.

This clonotype was counted only a few times. The chain couples TRBV21-1 to TRBJ2-5; TRBD2 was called by the table and not checked on the DNA. TRBV21-1 is a pseudogene locus. The CDR3 is made up of 15 amino acids. The CDR3 loop reads CASSSSGGVQETQYF. CDR3 DNA sequence: TGTGCCAGCAGCAGCAGCGGGGGGGTACAAGAGACCCAGTACTTC.